This T cell receptor beta chain was sequenced during a study of OX40 agonist ivuxolimab in advanced cancers. Background on the study: It was ivuxolimab, an agonistic anti-OX40 (CD134) antibody, that patients were treated with. The diagnoses of dose-escalation patients were hepatocellular carcinoma, melanoma, renal cell or head and neck cancer.

Findings and caveats of the study: The CD4+ and CD8+ T cells in the blood had expanded clonally by week 6 at 0.1 to 3.0 mg/kg. The specificity for antigen of the expanded peripheral T cells was not determined.

As concerns this clone: Its specificity is not known.

TCRdb's copy holds only in-frame clones and misses some; the assay was immunoSEQ multiplex PCR. The sample lists 75,000 to 100,000 clones, 86% occurring once. With 2 bases clipped from V and 6 bases from J, the junction kept 6 bases outside the gene matches. The CDR3 contains 16 residues. Germline CDR1 and CDR2: MRHNA and SNTAGT. The receptor was derived from an adult with an advanced solid tumor such as melanoma, head and neck, liver or kidney cancer. The chain has TRBV6-4 and TRBJ1-5; 11 bases line up with TRBD1. Specimen: CD4+ or CD8+ T cells sorted from blood, collected in a trial of the OX40 agonist ivuxolimab. CDR3 coding DNA: TGTGCCAGCAGTGACCCGGACAGGGGGCTGGGTCAGCCCCAGCATTTT. It specifies CASSDPDRGLGQPQHF.